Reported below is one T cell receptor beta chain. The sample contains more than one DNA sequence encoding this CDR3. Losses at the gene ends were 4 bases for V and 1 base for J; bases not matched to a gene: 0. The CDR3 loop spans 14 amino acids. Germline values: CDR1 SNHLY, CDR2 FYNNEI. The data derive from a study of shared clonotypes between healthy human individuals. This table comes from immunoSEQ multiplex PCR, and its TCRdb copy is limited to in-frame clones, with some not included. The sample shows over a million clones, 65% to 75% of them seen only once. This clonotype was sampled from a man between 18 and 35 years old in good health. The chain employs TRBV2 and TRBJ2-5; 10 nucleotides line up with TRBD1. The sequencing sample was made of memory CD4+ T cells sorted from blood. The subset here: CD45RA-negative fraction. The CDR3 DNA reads TGTGCCAGCAGTGGGGACAGGGGCCAAGAGACCCAGTACTTC. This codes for CASSGDRGQETQYF. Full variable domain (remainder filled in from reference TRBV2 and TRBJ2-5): EPEVTQTPSHQVTQMGQEVILRCVPISNHLYFYWYRQILGQKVEFLVSFYNNEISEKSEIFDDQFSVERPDGSNFTLKIRSTKLEDSAMYFCASSGDRGQETQYFGPGTRLLVL.